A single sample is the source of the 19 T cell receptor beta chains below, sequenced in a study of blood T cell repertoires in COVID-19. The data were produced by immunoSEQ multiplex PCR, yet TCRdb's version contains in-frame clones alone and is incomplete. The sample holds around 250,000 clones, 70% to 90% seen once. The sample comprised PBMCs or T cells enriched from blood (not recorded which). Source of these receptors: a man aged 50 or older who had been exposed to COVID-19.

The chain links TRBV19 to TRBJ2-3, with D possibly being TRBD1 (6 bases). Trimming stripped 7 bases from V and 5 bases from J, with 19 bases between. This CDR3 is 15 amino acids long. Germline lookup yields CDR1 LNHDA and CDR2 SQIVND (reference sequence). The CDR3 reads CASTPIGGAVDTQYF. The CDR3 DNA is TGTGCCAGTACCCCTATTGGGGGCGCGGTAGATACGCAGTATTTT. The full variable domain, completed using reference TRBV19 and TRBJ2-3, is DGGITQSPKYLFRKEGQNVTLSCEQNLNHDAMYWYRQDPGQGLRLIYYSQIVNDFQKGDIAEGYSVSREKKESFPLTVTSAQKNPTAFYLCASTPIGGAVDTQYFGPGTRLTVL.

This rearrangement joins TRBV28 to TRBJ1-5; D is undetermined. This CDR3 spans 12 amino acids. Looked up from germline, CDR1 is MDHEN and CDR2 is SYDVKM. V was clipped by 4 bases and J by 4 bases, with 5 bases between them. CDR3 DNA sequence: TGTGCCAGCAGTTCTGTAAATCAGCCCCAGCATTTT. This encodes CASSSVNQPQHF.

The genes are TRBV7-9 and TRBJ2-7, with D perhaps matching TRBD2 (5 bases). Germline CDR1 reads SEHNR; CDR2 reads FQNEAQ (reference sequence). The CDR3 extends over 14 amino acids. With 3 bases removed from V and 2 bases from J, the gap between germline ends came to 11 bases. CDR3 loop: CASSFGDRAYEQYF. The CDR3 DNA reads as TGTGCCAGCAGCTTCGGGGATCGAGCCTACGAGCAGTACTTC. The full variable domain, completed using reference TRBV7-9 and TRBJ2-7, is DTGVSQNPRHKITKRGQNVTFRCDPISEHNRLYWYRQTLGQGPEFLTYFQNEAQLEKSRLLSDRFSAERPKGSFSTLEIQRTEQGDSAMYLCASSFGDRAYEQYFGPGTRLTVT.

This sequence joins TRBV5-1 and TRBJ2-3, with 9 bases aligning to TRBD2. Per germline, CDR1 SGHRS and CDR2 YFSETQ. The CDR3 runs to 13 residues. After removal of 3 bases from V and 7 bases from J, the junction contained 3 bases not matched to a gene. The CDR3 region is CASSSGTSYTQYF. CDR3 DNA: TGCGCCAGCAGCTCAGGGACTAGCTATACGCAGTATTTT.

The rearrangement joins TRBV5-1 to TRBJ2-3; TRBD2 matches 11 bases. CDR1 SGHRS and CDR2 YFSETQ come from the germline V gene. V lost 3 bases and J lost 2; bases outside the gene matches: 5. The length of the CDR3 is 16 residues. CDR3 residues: CASSWGTSGYTDTQYF. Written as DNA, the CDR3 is TGCGCCAGCAGCTGGGGGACTAGCGGCTACACAGATACGCAGTATTTT.

For the CDR3, the DNA is TGTGCCAGCTCACCCATGGACAGGGGGCTCAATCAGCCCCAGCATTTT. Amino acid sequence: CASSPMDRGLNQPQHF. The chain combines TRBV18 with TRBJ1-5, with 11 positions matching TRBD1. The CDR3 consists of 16 residues. CDR1 KGHSH and CDR2 LQKENI come from the germline V gene. Trimming removed 3 bases from V and 3 bases from J; junction bases left unmatched: 4. The full variable domain, rest sourced from reference TRBV18 and TRBJ1-5, is NAGVMQNPRHLVRRRGQEARLRCSPMKGHSHVYWYRQLPEEGLKFMVYLQKENIIDESGMPKERFSAEFPKEGPSILRIQQVVRGDSAAYFCASSPMDRGLNQPQHFGDGTRLSIL.

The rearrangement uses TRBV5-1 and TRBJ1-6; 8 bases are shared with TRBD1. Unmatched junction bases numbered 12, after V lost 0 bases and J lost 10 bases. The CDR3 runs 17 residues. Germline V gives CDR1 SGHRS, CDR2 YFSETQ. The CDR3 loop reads CASSLAVDARGLSPLHF. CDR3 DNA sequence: TGCGCCAGCAGCTTGGCCGTGGACGCCAGGGGGCTCTCACCCCTCCACTTT.

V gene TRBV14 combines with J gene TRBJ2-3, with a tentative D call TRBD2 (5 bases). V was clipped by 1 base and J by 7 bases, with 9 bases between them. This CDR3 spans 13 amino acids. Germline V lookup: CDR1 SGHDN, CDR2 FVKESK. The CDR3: CASSQGASYTQYF. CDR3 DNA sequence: TGTGCCAGCAGCCAAGGAGCTAGCTATACGCAGTATTTT.

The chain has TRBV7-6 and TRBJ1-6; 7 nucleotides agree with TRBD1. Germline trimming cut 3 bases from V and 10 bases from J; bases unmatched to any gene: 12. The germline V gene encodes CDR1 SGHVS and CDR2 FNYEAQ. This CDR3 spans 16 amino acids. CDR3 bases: TGTGCCAGCAGCTTGTGGACAGGCTCGGGGGCGTCACCCCTCCACTTT. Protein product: CASSLWTGSGASPLHF.

The CDR3, as DNA: TGCGCCAGCAGCTTGGCCTTGACTAGCGGCACAGATACGCAGTATTTT. Translating gives CASSLALTSGTDTQYF. V is TRBV5-1 and J is TRBJ2-3, with 8 bases identical to TRBD2. This CDR3 has 16 amino acids. Losses at the gene ends were 0 bases for V and 1 base for J; bases not matched to a gene: 4. Germline CDR1 reads SGHRS; CDR2 reads YFSETQ.

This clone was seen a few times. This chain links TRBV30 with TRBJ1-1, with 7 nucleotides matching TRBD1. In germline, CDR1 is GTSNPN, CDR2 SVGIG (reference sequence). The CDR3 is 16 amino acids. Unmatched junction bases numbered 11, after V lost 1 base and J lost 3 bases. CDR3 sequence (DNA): TGTGCCTGGAGTGCAAACAGGGGCTTTAGGGACACTGAAGCTTTCTTT. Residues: CAWSANRGFRDTEAFF.

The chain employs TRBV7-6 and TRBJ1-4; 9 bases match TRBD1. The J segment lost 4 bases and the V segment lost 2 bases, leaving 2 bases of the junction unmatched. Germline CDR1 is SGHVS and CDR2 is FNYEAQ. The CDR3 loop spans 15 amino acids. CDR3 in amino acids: CASSLRTGDNEKLFF. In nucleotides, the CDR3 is TGTGCCAGCAGCTTAAGGACAGGGGATAATGAAAAACTGTTTTTT. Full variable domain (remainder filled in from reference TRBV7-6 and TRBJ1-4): GAGVSQSPRYKVTKRGQDVALRCDPISGHVSLYWYRQALGQGPEFLTYFNYEAQQDKSGLPNDRFSAERPEGSISTLTIQRTEQRDSAMYRCASSLRTGDNEKLFFGSGTQLSVL.

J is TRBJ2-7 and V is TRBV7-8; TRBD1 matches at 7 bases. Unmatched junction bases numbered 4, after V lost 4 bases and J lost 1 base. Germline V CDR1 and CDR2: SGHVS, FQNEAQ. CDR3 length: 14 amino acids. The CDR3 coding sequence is TGTGCCAGCAGCTCAGGGGGACAGTCCTACGAGCAGTACTTC. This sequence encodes CASSSGGQSYEQYF.

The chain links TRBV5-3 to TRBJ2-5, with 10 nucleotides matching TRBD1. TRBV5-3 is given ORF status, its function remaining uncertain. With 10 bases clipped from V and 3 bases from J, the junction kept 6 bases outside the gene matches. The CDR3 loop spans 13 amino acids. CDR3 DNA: TGTGCCGGTAGACAGGGGGCAGAAGAGACCCAGTACTTC. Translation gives CAGRQGAEETQYF.

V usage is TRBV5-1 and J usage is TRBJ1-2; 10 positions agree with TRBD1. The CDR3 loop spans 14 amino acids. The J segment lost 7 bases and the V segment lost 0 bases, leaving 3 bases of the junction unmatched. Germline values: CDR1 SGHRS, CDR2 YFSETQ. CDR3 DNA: TGCGCCAGCAGCTTGGAAGGGACAGGGGTTGGCTACACCTTC. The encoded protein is CASSLEGTGVGYTF.

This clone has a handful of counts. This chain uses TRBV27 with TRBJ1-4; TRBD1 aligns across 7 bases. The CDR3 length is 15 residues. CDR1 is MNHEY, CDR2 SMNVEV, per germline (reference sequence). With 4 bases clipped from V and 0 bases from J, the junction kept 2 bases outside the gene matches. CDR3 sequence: CASSSQGATNEKLFF. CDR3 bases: TGTGCCAGCAGTTCCCAGGGGGCAACTAATGAAAAACTGTTTTTT.

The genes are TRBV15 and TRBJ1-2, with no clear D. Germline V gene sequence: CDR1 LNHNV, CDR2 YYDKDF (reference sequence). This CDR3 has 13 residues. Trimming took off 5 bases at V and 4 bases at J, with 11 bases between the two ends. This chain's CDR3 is CATSSGIFYGYTF. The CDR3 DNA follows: TGTGCCACCAGCTCAGGTATCTTCTATGGCTACACCTTC.

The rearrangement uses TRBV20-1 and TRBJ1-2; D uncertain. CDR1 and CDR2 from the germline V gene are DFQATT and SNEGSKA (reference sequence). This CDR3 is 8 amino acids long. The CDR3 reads CSPHVYTF. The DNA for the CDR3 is TGCAGCCCCCATGTCTACACCTTC.

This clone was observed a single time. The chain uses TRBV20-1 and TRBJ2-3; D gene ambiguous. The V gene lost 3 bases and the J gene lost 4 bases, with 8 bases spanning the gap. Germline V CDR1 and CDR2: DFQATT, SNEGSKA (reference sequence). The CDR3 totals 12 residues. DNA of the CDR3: TGCAGTGCTAGTGGGTCGGCAGATACGCAGTATTTT. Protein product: CSASGSADTQYF.